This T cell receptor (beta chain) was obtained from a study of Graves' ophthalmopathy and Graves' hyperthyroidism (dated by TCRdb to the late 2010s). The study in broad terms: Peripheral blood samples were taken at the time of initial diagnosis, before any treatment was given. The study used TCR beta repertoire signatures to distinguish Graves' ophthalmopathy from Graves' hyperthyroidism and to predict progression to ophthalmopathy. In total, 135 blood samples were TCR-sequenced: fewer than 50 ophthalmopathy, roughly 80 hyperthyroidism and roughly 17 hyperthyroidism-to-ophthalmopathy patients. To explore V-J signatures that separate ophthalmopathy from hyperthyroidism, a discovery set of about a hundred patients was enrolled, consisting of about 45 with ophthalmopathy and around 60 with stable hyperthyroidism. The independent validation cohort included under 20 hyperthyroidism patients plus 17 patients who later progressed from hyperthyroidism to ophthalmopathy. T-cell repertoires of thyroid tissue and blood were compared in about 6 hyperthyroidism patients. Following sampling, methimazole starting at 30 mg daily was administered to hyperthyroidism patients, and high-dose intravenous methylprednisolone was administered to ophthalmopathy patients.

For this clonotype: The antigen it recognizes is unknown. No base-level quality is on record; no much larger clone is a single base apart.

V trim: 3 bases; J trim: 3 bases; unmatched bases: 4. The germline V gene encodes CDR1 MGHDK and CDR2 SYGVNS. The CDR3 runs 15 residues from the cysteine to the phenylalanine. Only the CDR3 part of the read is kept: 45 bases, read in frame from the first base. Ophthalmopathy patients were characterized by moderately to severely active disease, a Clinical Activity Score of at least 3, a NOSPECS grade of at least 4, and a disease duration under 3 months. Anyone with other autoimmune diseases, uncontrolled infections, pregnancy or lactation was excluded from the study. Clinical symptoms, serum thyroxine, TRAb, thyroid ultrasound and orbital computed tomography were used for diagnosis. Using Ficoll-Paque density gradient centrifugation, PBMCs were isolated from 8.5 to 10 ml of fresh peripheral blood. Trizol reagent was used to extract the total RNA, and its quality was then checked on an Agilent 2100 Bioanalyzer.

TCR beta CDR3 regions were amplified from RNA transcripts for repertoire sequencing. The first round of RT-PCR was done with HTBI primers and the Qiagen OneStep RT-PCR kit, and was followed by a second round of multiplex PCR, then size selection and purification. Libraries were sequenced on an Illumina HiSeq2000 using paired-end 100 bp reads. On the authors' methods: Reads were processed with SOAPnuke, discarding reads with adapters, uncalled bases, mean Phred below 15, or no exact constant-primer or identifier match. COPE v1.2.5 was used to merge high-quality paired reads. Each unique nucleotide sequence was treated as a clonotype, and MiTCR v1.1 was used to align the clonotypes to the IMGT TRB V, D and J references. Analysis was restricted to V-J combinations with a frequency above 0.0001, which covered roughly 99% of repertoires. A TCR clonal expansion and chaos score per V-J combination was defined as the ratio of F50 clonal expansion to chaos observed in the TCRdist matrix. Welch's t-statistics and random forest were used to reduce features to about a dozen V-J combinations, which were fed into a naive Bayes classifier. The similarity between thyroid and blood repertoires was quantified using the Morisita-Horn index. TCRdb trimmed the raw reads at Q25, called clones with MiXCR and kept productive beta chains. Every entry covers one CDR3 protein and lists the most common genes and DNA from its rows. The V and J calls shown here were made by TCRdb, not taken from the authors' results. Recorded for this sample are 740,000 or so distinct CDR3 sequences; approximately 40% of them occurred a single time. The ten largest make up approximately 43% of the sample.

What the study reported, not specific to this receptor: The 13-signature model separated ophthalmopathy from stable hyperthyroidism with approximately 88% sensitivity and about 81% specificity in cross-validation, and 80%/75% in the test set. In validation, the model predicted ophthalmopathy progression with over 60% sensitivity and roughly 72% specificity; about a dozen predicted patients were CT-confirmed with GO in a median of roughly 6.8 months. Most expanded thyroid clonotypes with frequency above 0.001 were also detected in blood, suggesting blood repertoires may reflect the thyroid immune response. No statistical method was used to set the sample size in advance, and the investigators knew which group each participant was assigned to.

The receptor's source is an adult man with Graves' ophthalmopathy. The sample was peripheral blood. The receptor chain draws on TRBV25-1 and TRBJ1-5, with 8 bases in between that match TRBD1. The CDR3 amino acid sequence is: CASSDGQGNNQPQHF. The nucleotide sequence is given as TGTGCCAGCAGTGACGGACAGGGAAACAATCAGCCCCAGCATTTT.